Below, 14 T cell receptor beta chains from the same sample are listed, as sequenced in a study of cytomegalovirus exposure and HLA in healthy donors. The PCR had 60 Vbeta and 13 Jbeta primers. TCRdb keeps only in-frame clones here, not all; method: immunoSEQ multiplex PCR. The sample has fewer than 200,000 clones, approximately 80% seen once; the top ten hold around 4.3%. The specimen sequenced was PBMCs. The receptors were gathered from a woman between 45 and 65 years old in good health and CMV-seropositive.

This clone was seen a handful of times. V gene TRBV7-3 combines with J gene TRBJ1-1, with 7 nucleotides matching TRBD1. The CDR3 consists of 12 residues. With 5 bases clipped from V and 11 bases from J, the junction kept 8 bases outside the gene matches. Germline V lookup: CDR1 SGHTA, CDR2 FQGTGA. CDR3 in amino acids: CASSLTGIAAFF. CDR3 in DNA: TGTGCCAGCAGCCTGACAGGGATCGCGGCTTTCTTT.

The chain uses TRBV29-1 and TRBJ2-3, with 16 bases that match TRBD2. J was trimmed by 4 bases and V by 3 bases; bases with no gene match: 4. This CDR3 is 16 amino acids long. The germline V gene encodes CDR1 SQVTM and CDR2 ANQGSEA. This CDR3 is CSVESGLAGGADTQYF. The CDR3 DNA reads as TGCAGCGTTGAGTCGGGACTAGCGGGGGGGGCAGATACGCAGTATTTT.

Regarding this clone: Germline and junction disagree at one end, which may indicate a read error. The chain recombines TRBV7-9 with TRBJ2-7; no clear D gene. CDR1 and CDR2 (germline): SEHNR, FQNEAQ (reference sequence). The CDR3 totals 12 residues. The CDR3 sequence is CSSSFNGYEQYF. CDR3 sequence (DNA): TGTTCCAGCAGCTTTAACGGGTACGAGCAGTACTTC.

The J gene is TRBJ1-1, the V gene TRBV7-9; D might be TRBD1 (6 bases). Germline assignment: CDR1 SEHNR and CDR2 FQNEAQ (reference sequence). V was trimmed by 4 bases and J by 5 bases, leaving 14 bases between them. The CDR3 has 14 amino acids. The DNA of the CDR3 is TGTGCCAGCAGCTCACAGGGAGGGGAGACTGAAGCTTTCTTT. Translated, it gives CASSSQGGETEAFF.

This clone has a single count. The chain combines TRBV7-2 with TRBJ2-5; possibly TRBD2 for D (6 bases). The V end was cut by 3 bases, the J end by 5 bases, with 16 bases between. The CDR3 length is 15 residues. Germline CDR1 SGHTA, CDR2 FQGNSA. The CDR3 loop reads CASSFGGALGETQYF. The DNA of the CDR3 is TGTGCCAGCAGCTTTGGCGGGGCCTTGGGTGAGACCCAGTACTTC.

This clone was seen only once. One junction end does not reproduce the germline sequence, and a read error may be involved. This sequence joins TRBV7-9 and TRBJ2-4, with 10 bases aligning to TRBD1. Looked up from germline, CDR1 is SEHNR and CDR2 is FQNEAQ (reference sequence). The CDR3 has 16 amino acids. This CDR3 is CSSSSGTGTGVAIQYF. The CDR3 DNA reads TGTTCCAGCAGCTCGGGCACCGGGACAGGGGTGGCCATTCAGTACTTC.

The rearrangement links TRBV28 to TRBJ1-1, with D perhaps matching TRBD1 (5 bases). Trimming cost V 3 bases and J 5 bases, with 10 bases left between them. Per the germline V gene, CDR1 is MDHEN and CDR2 is SYDVKM. The CDR3 extends over 13 amino acids. The CDR3 nucleotides are TGTGCCAGCAGTTTTCACGGGGGGACTGAAGCTTTCTTT. Its protein product is CASSFHGGTEAFF.

This clone was seen more than once but under ten times. Other DNA sequences in the sample encode the same CDR3. J is TRBJ2-7 and V is TRBV5-4; unclear D gene. V was cut by 4 bases and J by 4 bases, with 9 bases left in between. The CDR3 runs to 12 residues. Looked up from germline, CDR1 is SGHNT and CDR2 is YYREEE (reference sequence). CDR3 in DNA: TGTGCCAGCAGCCTCGACTTGTACGAGCAGTACTTC. Encoded protein: CASSLDLYEQYF.

This chain joins TRBV7-9 and TRBJ2-1; 15 nucleotides agree with TRBD2. Germline V CDR1 and CDR2: SEHNR, FQNEAQ (reference sequence). Trimming took 2 bases from V and 10 from J; bases not matched to a gene: 6. There are 16 residues in the CDR3. The CDR3, as DNA: TGTGCCAGCAGCTTACGGACTAGCGGGAGGGCGGAGGAGCAGTTCTTC. Protein: CASSLRTSGRAEEQFF.

The CDR3 DNA sequence: TGTGCCAGCAGTAAAATGACAGGGGCCCGAGGCAATCAGCCCCAGCATTTT. Translated, it gives CASSKMTGARGNQPQHF. The rearrangement links TRBV27 to TRBJ1-5; 8 nucleotides line up with TRBD1. V shed 5 bases and J 2 bases; nucleotides not matched to a gene: 11. CDR1 MNHEY and CDR2 SMNVEV come from the germline V gene (reference sequence). The CDR3 length is 17 residues.

This clone was counted only a few times. This CDR3 is CASSPRGHPYNEQFF. In DNA form, the CDR3 reads TGTGCCAGCAGCCCCCGCGGGCATCCCTACAATGAGCAGTTCTTC. This rearrangement joins TRBV7-9 to TRBJ2-1, with D tentatively TRBD2 (5 bases). Deletions cut 5 bases from V and 2 bases from J, with 13 bases between. CDR1 and CDR2 from the germline V gene are SEHNR and FQNEAQ (reference sequence). The CDR3 has 15 residues. Filled out from reference TRBV7-9 and TRBJ2-1, the complete variable domain reads DTGVSQNPRHKITKRGQNVTFRCDPISEHNRLYWYRQTLGQGPEFLTYFQNEAQLEKSRLLSDRFSAERPKGSFSTLEIQRTEQGDSAMYLCASSPRGHPYNEQFFGPGTRLTVL.

The rearrangement uses TRBV5-4 and TRBJ1-3; D unresolved. The germline V and J ends were trimmed by 2 bases and 4 bases, with 16 bases remaining between them. This CDR3 comprises 16 residues. Germline loops: CDR1 SGHNT, CDR2 YYREEE (reference sequence). CDR3: CASSFDDTSEGNTIYF. Here the CDR3 DNA reads TGTGCCAGCAGCTTCGACGACACTAGTGAAGGAAACACCATATATTTT.

The genes are TRBV7-2 and TRBJ2-7; D unclear. The germline CDR1 and CDR2 sequences are SGHTA and FQGNSA. V was clipped by 8 bases and J by 2 bases, with 16 bases between them. This CDR3 region has 14 residues. This chain's CDR3 is CASSSLPETYEQYF. The CDR3, as DNA: TGTGCCAGCTCCTCACTGCCGGAGACCTACGAGCAGTACTTC.

The rearrangement joins TRBV5-4 to TRBJ2-3; 7 bases align to TRBD2. Germline values: CDR1 SGHNT, CDR2 YYREEE (reference sequence). V lost 2 bases to trimming and J lost 2 bases; unmatched junction nucleotides: 8. The CDR3 totals 16 residues. CDR3 nucleotides: TGTGCCAGCAGCTTAAAATTGGCGGGAGACACAGATACGCAGTATTTT. It encodes CASSLKLAGDTDTQYF.